This T cell receptor (beta chain) was identified during a study of identical twins. A word on this clonotype: Antigen unknown.

TCRdb independently ran MiXCR on the 5' RACE reads; one entry per CDR3 protein. The sample carries hundreds of thousands of distinct CDR3 sequences, around 20% recorded once. Healthy Caucasians were all of the donors. The study, taken as a whole, reports: With monozygotic twins, out-of-frame TCR alpha sharing exceeded what models estimated.

Trimming shortened V by 1 base and J by 6 bases, and 9 bases separated the two germline ends. The germline V gene has CDR1 SGHTA and CDR2 FQGNSA. The CDR3 length is 13 residues. This sample was shared with a second study, whose subject was T cells expressing NK-cell markers.

This chain uses TRBV7-2 with TRBJ1-1; no reliable D call. This TCR was recovered from a woman between 18 and 29 years old in good health. Sample: PBMCs. Here the CDR3 reads CASSLGTAPEAFF. The CDR3, as DNA: TGTGCCAGCAGCTTAGGGACGGCCCCTGAAGCTTTCTTT.